This TCR beta chain came from a study of neurological immune-mediated disorders. Study-wide findings and caveats: There was no clinical or MRI feature that showed an association with the multiple sclerosis repertoire cluster.

A single record per CDR3 protein comes from TCRdb applying MiXCR to the 5' RACE reads. This sample has more than 45,000 distinct CDR3 sequences, with around 4% found just once. The CDR3 length is 13 residues. The ends were cut back, 4 bases at V and 1 base at J, with 8 bases in the middle. Per the germline V gene, CDR1 is SQVTM and CDR2 is ANQGSEA. This clonotype was observed a handful of times. What it binds is not known. The source of this sequence is a man aged 25-40 years with multiple sclerosis. The sample consisted of PBMCs. The chain uses TRBV29-1 and TRBJ2-1, with D possibly matching TRBD2 (5 bases). The CDR3 region is CSVGGRSYNEQFF. CDR3 sequence (DNA): TGCAGCGTTGGAGGGAGATCCTACAATGAGCAGTTCTTC.